The rows below give T cell receptor beta chains drawn from one sample of a study of blood T cell repertoires in COVID-19. Here immunoSEQ multiplex PCR was the method, and the copy in TCRdb shows in-frame clones only, minus some. The sample has 200,000 to 250,000 clones; roughly 84% are singletons. The sequenced sample was peripheral blood. Source of these receptors: a woman of 80 years or more with acute or convalescent COVID-19. Each CDR3 is given with its conserved first and last residue. The D gene is left open where the match is weak. Clone size, where shown, is once, few, many, or a class for clones that have expanded.

j_gene: TRBJ2-2
d_gene: NA
v_gene: TRBV7-9
abundance: NA
CDR3nt: TGTGCCAGCAGCTTGGCACAGGGAAGCGGGGAGCTGTTTTTT
CDR3aa: CASSLAQGSGELFF

j_gene: TRBJ2-7
d_gene: TRBD1
v_gene: TRBV6-5
abundance: NA
CDR3nt: TGTGCCACCGTAGGACAGGGGGGATCCTACGAGCAGTACTTC
CDR3aa: CATVGQGGSYEQYF

j_gene: TRBJ2-7
d_gene: TRBD1
v_gene: TRBV2
abundance: NA
CDR3nt: TGTGCCAGCACCCTGACAGGGCGCGAGCAGTACTTC
CDR3aa: CASTLTGREQYF

j_gene: TRBJ1-5
d_gene: NA
v_gene: TRBV27
abundance: NA
CDR3nt: TGTGCCAGCAGGGGTGGACAGTTTAGCAATCAGCCCCAGCATTTT
CDR3aa: CASRGGQFSNQPQHF

j_gene: TRBJ1-2
d_gene: TRBD1
v_gene: TRBV7-8
abundance: NA
CDR3nt: TGTGCCAGCAGCTTAGCGCTAATAGGGACAGGCGCTAACTATGGCTACACCTTC
CDR3aa: CASSLALIGTGANYGYTF

j_gene: TRBJ2-2
d_gene: NA
v_gene: TRBV6-2/TRBV6-3
abundance: NA
CDR3nt: TGTGCCAGCAGTTATCAAGGGGGAGACGGGGAGCTGTTTTTT
CDR3aa: CASSYQGGDGELFF

j_gene: TRBJ2-2
d_gene: NA
v_gene: TRBV28
abundance: NA
CDR3nt: TGTGCCAGCGGGGGGGCTGGGACCGGGGAGCTGTTTTTT
CDR3aa: CASGGAGTGELFF

j_gene: TRBJ1-2
d_gene: TRBD1
v_gene: TRBV5-1
abundance: once
CDR3nt: TGCGCCAGCAGCCCTACACCCGGGACAGGAATTGGCTACACCTTC
CDR3aa: CASSPTPGTGIGYTF

j_gene: TRBJ2-2
d_gene: TRBD2
v_gene: TRBV3-1/TRBV3-2
abundance: NA
CDR3nt: TGTGCCAGCAGCCGGGGGGGGACCGGGGAGCTGTTTTTT
CDR3aa: CASSRGGTGELFF

j_gene: TRBJ2-1
d_gene: TRBD1
v_gene: TRBV28
abundance: few
CDR3nt: TGTGCCAGCAGTGGGGACAGCAATGAGCAGTTCTTC
CDR3aa: CASSGDSNEQFF

j_gene: TRBJ2-5
d_gene: TRBD2
v_gene: TRBV5-1
abundance: NA
CDR3nt: TGCGCCAGCAGCTTGGCCCCTAGCGGGGGGCAAGAGACCCAGTACTTC
CDR3aa: CASSLAPSGGQETQYF

j_gene: TRBJ1-1
d_gene: NA
v_gene: TRBV19
abundance: NA
CDR3nt: TGTGCCAGTAGTCTCCCCCTGTCGGGGGGGTGGGCTTTCTTT
CDR3aa: CASSLPLSGGWAFF

j_gene: TRBJ1-2
d_gene: NA
v_gene: TRBV18
abundance: NA
CDR3nt: TGTGCCAGCTCACCACCCCAGGCCGTCTATGGCTACACCTTC
CDR3aa: CASSPPQAVYGYTF

j_gene: TRBJ1-4
d_gene: TRBD1
v_gene: TRBV3-1/TRBV3-2
abundance: once
CDR3nt: TGTGCCAGCAGCCAAGCGGGGCCAGGGGGTGAAAAACTGTTTTTT
CDR3aa: CASSQAGPGGEKLFF

j_gene: TRBJ1-1
d_gene: NA
v_gene: TRBV7-2
abundance: NA
CDR3nt: TGTGCCAGCAGCTTAGTGGGGGGGCAATTGGCTTTCTTT
CDR3aa: CASSLVGGQLAFF

j_gene: TRBJ1-1
d_gene: NA
v_gene: TRBV4-3
abundance: NA
CDR3nt: TGCGCCAGCAGCCAAGATCACGACAGGAACACTGAAGCTTTCTTT
CDR3aa: CASSQDHDRNTEAFF

j_gene: TRBJ1-5
d_gene: TRBD1
v_gene: TRBV10-3
abundance: NA
CDR3nt: TGTGCCATCAGTGCATCCCGGGACAGGGATAATCAGCCCCAGCATTTT
CDR3aa: CAISASRDRDNQPQHF

j_gene: TRBJ2-7
d_gene: NA
v_gene: TRBV6-5
abundance: NA
CDR3nt: TGTGCCAGCAGTCCCCTCGGGGGGCTTTACGAGCAGTACTTC
CDR3aa: CASSPLGGLYEQYF

j_gene: TRBJ2-3
d_gene: NA
v_gene: TRBV23-1
abundance: NA
CDR3nt: TGCGCCAGCAGTCCCGTTACAGGGTCTGATACGCAGTATTTT
CDR3aa: CASSPVTGSDTQYF

j_gene: TRBJ2-1
d_gene: TRBD2
v_gene: TRBV3-1/TRBV3-2
abundance: NA
CDR3nt: TGTGCCAGCAGCGTACGACTAGCGGGGGATTACAATGAGCAGTTCTTC
CDR3aa: CASSVRLAGDYNEQFF

j_gene: TRBJ1-1
d_gene: NA
v_gene: TRBV6-5
abundance: few
CDR3nt: TGTGCCAGCCAAGTTCCCGGAACAGGGTCTTCTTTCTTT
CDR3aa: CASQVPGTGSSFF

j_gene: TRBJ2-4
d_gene: TRBD1
v_gene: TRBV7-9
abundance: NA
CDR3nt: TGTGCCAGCAGCCGCGGGACAGGGGGCGCGAACATTCAGTACTTC
CDR3aa: CASSRGTGGANIQYF

j_gene: TRBJ2-3
d_gene: NA
v_gene: TRBV11-2
abundance: NA
CDR3nt: TGTGCCAGCAGCCCCACAATCGGTAGCGGCACAGATACGCAGTATTTT
CDR3aa: CASSPTIGSGTDTQYF

j_gene: TRBJ1-4
d_gene: NA
v_gene: TRBV6-5
abundance: NA
CDR3nt: TGTGCCAGCAGTCAGAACAGTGGAGAAAAACTGTTTTTT
CDR3aa: CASSQNSGEKLFF

j_gene: TRBJ2-1
d_gene: TRBD2
v_gene: TRBV3-1/TRBV3-2
abundance: NA
CDR3nt: TGTGCCAGCAGAACGGGACTAGCGGGGGTGAATGAGCAGTTCTTC
CDR3aa: CASRTGLAGVNEQFF

j_gene: TRBJ1-5
d_gene: TRBD1
v_gene: TRBV24-1
abundance: NA
CDR3nt: TGTGCCACTGGGACAGGTCAAAGCAATCAGCCCCAGCATTTT
CDR3aa: CATGTGQSNQPQHF

j_gene: TRBJ1-4
d_gene: NA
v_gene: TRBV9
abundance: NA
CDR3nt: TGTGCCAGCAGCGTAGGACTAGCGGCAGAAAAACTGTTTTTT
CDR3aa: CASSVGLAAEKLFF

j_gene: TRBJ1-1
d_gene: NA
v_gene: TRBV19
abundance: NA
CDR3nt: TGTGCCAGTAGTATTAGAAGGGAGAAAACTGAAGCTTTCTTT
CDR3aa: CASSIRREKTEAFF

j_gene: TRBJ1-2
d_gene: NA
v_gene: TRBV21-1
abundance: few
CDR3nt: TGTGCCAGCACCCGAGGGAGCAGAGATGGCTACACCTTC
CDR3aa: CASTRGSRDGYTF

j_gene: TRBJ2-3
d_gene: TRBD1
v_gene: TRBV29-1
abundance: NA
CDR3nt: TGCAGCGTTGAAAAGGGACAGGGTACAGATACGCAGTATTTT
CDR3aa: CSVEKGQGTDTQYF

j_gene: TRBJ2-2
d_gene: TRBD1
v_gene: TRBV5-4
abundance: NA
CDR3nt: TGTGCCAGCAGCCTAACCAGACAGGGTGGGGACACCGGGGAGCTGTTTTTT
CDR3aa: CASSLTRQGGDTGELFF

j_gene: TRBJ1-1
d_gene: TRBD1
v_gene: TRBV4-1
abundance: few
CDR3nt: TGCGCCAGCAGCCAAGCCTACAGGGGGCGGACTGAAGCTTTCTTT
CDR3aa: CASSQAYRGRTEAFF

j_gene: TRBJ1-1
d_gene: NA
v_gene: TRBV7-8
abundance: few
CDR3nt: TGTGCCAGCAGCTTAGAGCATAGGAGGAACACTGAAGCTTTCTTT
CDR3aa: CASSLEHRRNTEAFF

j_gene: TRBJ1-2
d_gene: NA
v_gene: TRBV2
abundance: once
CDR3nt: TGTGCCAGCAGTTCAATCCCCTATGGCTACACCTTC
CDR3aa: CASSSIPYGYTF

j_gene: TRBJ2-7
d_gene: TRBD2
v_gene: TRBV27
abundance: NA
CDR3nt: TGTGCCAGCAGGTCTAGCGGGGGGGCCGTCCACGAGCAGTACTTC
CDR3aa: CASRSSGGAVHEQYF

j_gene: TRBJ1-6
d_gene: TRBD1
v_gene: TRBV3-1/TRBV3-2
abundance: NA
CDR3nt: TGTGCCAGCAGCCCCGGGACAGGGCTAATTCGGCCCCTCCACTTT
CDR3aa: CASSPGTGLIRPLHF

j_gene: TRBJ1-2
d_gene: NA
v_gene: TRBV20-1
abundance: NA
CDR3nt: TGCAGTGCTAGACCGGACTATGGCTACACCTTC
CDR3aa: CSARPDYGYTF

j_gene: TRBJ1-2
d_gene: TRBD1
v_gene: TRBV5-1
abundance: NA
CDR3nt: TGCGCCAGCAGTACGATTCCGGGACAGGGCGTTCGAGGCGATGGCTACACCTTC
CDR3aa: CASSTIPGQGVRGDGYTF

j_gene: TRBJ2-7
d_gene: NA
v_gene: TRBV10-3
abundance: NA
CDR3nt: TGTGCCATCAGGTCCGAGGCTACGGGGCAGTACTTC
CDR3aa: CAIRSEATGQYF

j_gene: TRBJ2-5
d_gene: NA
v_gene: TRBV19
abundance: NA
CDR3nt: TGTGCCAGTAGTCCCGAATACACCCAGGAGACCCAGTACTTC
CDR3aa: CASSPEYTQETQYF

j_gene: TRBJ2-7
d_gene: NA
v_gene: TRBV5-6
abundance: NA
CDR3nt: TGTGCCAGCAGCTCGATAAAGGGGCAGATTAGGGCCTACGAGCAGTACTTC
CDR3aa: CASSSIKGQIRAYEQYF

j_gene: TRBJ2-5
d_gene: NA
v_gene: TRBV14
abundance: NA
CDR3nt: TGTGCCAGCAGCCAAGCCTTAGGGGTCCAAGAGACCCAGTACTTC
CDR3aa: CASSQALGVQETQYF

j_gene: TRBJ2-5
d_gene: TRBD2
v_gene: TRBV6-5
abundance: NA
CDR3nt: TGTGCCAGCAGTTCCAGCGGGGGGGGTCAGGAGACCCAGTACTTC
CDR3aa: CASSSSGGGQETQYF

j_gene: TRBJ1-5
d_gene: NA
v_gene: TRBV11-2
abundance: NA
CDR3nt: TGTGCCAGCAGTCTCACAGCATATCAGCCCCAGCATTTT
CDR3aa: CASSLTAYQPQHF

j_gene: TRBJ2-2
d_gene: TRBD1
v_gene: TRBV19
abundance: NA
CDR3nt: TGTGCCAGTATCGGGACAGGGGCCGGGGAGCTGTTTTTT
CDR3aa: CASIGTGAGELFF

j_gene: TRBJ1-3
d_gene: TRBD1
v_gene: TRBV19
abundance: NA
CDR3nt: TGTGCCAGTAGGACAGGGATGGGAAACACCATATATTTT
CDR3aa: CASRTGMGNTIYF

j_gene: TRBJ1-4
d_gene: NA
v_gene: TRBV12-3/TRBV12-4
abundance: NA
CDR3nt: TGTGCCAGCACGACAGTCTCTAATGAAAAACTGTTTTTT
CDR3aa: CASTTVSNEKLFF

j_gene: TRBJ1-2
d_gene: NA
v_gene: TRBV29-1
abundance: NA
CDR3nt: TGCAGCGTTAACAGGGACCGTGGCTACACCTTC
CDR3aa: CSVNRDRGYTF

j_gene: TRBJ1-2
d_gene: NA
v_gene: TRBV6-6
abundance: few
CDR3nt: TGTGCCAGCAGTTACGATGGACAGACTAACTATGGCTACACCTTC
CDR3aa: CASSYDGQTNYGYTF

j_gene: TRBJ1-4
d_gene: NA
v_gene: TRBV5-1
abundance: NA
CDR3nt: TGCGCCAGCGCCACAGGGAGTAGTACAACTAATGAAAAACTGTTTTTT
CDR3aa: CASATGSSTTNEKLFF

j_gene: TRBJ2-3
d_gene: NA
v_gene: TRBV5-1
abundance: NA
CDR3nt: TGCGCCAGCACGGTCGGACAAAGCACAGATACGCAGTATTTT
CDR3aa: CASTVGQSTDTQYF

j_gene: TRBJ1-2
d_gene: NA
v_gene: TRBV20-1
abundance: NA
CDR3nt: TGCAGTGCTAGTGACGGAGGAAACTATGGCTACACCTTC
CDR3aa: CSASDGGNYGYTF

j_gene: TRBJ2-3
d_gene: TRBD2
v_gene: TRBV27
abundance: medium-sized
CDR3nt: TGTGCCAGCAGTTTAGGTGGGCTAGCGGGCCTCACAGATACGCAGTATTTT
CDR3aa: CASSLGGLAGLTDTQYF

j_gene: TRBJ1-3
d_gene: NA
v_gene: TRBV9
abundance: NA
CDR3nt: TGTGCCAGCAGCGTAGCCGGGGGGGAAGGTCTCTCTGGAAACACCATATATTTT
CDR3aa: CASSVAGGEGLSGNTIYF

j_gene: TRBJ2-3
d_gene: NA
v_gene: TRBV10-3
abundance: NA
CDR3nt: TGTGCCATCAGCCTACAGGGTTCCACAGATACGCAGTATTTT
CDR3aa: CAISLQGSTDTQYF